This TCR beta chain was recovered during a study of T cells in Graves' hyperthyroidism and ophthalmopathy. Study background: Sampling of peripheral blood happened at initial diagnosis, prior to any treatment. Findings and caveats of the study: Ophthalmopathy and stable hyperthyroidism were told apart by a 13 V-J model.

This clonotype was seen a handful of times. Its cognate antigen is unknown. Amplification of TCR beta CDR3 regions was performed using RNA transcripts as template. Using the HTBI primer set, a first-round RT-PCR was run on the TCR CDR3. TCRdb reprocessed the multiplex PCR reads via MiXCR and lists one record per CDR3 protein. The table includes around 540,000 distinct CDR3 sequences, more than 15% detected once. V was trimmed by 0 bases and J by 3 bases, leaving 8 bases between them. The CDR3 extends over 14 amino acids. Germline assignment: CDR1 ENHRY and CDR2 SYGVKD. Sequenced material: blood. This chain uses TRBV10-3 with TRBJ1-2; D unclear. The origin of this receptor is a young woman with Graves' ophthalmopathy. DNA of the CDR3: TGTGCCATCAGTGAGTCTGAGTCGGACTATGGCTACACCTTC. It yields the protein CAISESESDYGYTF.